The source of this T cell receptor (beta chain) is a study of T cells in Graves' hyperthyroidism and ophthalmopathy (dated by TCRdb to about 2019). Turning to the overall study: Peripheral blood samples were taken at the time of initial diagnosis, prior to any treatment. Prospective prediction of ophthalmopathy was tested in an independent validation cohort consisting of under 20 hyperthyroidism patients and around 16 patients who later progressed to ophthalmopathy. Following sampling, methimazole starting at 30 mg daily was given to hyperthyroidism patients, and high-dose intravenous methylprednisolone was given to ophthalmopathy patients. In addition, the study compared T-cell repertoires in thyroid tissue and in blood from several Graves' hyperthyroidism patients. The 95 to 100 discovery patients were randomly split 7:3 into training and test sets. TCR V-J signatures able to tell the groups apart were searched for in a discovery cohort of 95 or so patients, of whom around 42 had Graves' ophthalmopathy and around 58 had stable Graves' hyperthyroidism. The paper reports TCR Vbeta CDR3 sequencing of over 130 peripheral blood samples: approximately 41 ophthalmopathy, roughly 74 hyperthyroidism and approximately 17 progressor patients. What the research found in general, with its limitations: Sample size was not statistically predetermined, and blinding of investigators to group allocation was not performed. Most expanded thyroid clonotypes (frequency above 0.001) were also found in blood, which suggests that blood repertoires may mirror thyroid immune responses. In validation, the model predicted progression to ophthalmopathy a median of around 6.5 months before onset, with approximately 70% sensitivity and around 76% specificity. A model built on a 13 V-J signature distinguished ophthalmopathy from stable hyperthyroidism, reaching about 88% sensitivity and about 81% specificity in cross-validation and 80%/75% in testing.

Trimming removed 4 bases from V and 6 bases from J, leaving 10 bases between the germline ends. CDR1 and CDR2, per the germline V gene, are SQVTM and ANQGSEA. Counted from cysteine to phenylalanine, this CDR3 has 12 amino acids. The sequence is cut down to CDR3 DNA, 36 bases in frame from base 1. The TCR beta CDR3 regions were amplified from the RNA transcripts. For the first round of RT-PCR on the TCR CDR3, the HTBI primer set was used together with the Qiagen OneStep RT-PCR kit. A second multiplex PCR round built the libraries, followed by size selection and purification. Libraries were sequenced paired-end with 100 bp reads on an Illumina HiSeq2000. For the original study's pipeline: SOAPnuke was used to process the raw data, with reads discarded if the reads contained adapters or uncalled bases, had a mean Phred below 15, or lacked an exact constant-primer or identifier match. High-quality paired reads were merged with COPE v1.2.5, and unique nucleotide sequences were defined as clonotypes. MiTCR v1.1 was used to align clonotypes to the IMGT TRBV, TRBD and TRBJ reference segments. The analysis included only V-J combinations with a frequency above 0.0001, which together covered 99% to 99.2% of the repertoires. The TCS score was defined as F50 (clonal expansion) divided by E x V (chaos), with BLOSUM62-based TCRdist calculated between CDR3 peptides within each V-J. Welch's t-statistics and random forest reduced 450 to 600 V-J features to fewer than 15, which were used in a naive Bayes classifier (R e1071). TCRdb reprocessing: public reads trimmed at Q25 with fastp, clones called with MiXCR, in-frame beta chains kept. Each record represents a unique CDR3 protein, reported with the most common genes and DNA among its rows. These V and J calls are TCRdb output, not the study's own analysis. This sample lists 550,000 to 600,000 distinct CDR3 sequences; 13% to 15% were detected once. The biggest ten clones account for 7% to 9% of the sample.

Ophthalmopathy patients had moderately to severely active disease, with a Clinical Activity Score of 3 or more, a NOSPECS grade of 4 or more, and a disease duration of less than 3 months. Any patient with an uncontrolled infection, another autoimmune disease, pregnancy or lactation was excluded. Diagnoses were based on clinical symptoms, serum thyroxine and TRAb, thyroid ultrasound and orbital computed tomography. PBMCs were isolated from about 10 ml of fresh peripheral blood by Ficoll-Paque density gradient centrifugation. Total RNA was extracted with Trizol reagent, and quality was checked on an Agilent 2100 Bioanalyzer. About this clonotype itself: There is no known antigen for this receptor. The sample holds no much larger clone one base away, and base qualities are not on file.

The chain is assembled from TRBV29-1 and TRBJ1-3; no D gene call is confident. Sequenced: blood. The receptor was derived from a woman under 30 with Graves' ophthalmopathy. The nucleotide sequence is TGCAGCGTTGGAAAGGAGGAAAACACCATATATTTT. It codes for CSVGKEENTIYF. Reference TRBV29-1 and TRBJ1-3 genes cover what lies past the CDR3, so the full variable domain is SAVISQKPSRDICQRGTSLTIQCQVDSQVTMMFWYRQQPGQSLTLIATANQGSEATYESGFVIDKFPISRPNLTFSTLTVSNMSPEDSSIYLCSVGKEENTIYFGEGSWLTVV.